Listed below are T cell receptor beta chains from one sample, sequenced in a study of T cell repertoires in cytomegalovirus infection. TCRdb fed the reads into MiXCR, producing one record per CDR3 protein. The sample records some 280,000 distinct CDR3 sequences, roughly an eighth being singletons. The sample taken for sequencing was PBMCs. Source of these receptors: a human donor in good health (CMV status not recorded). Some clones in this sample may be carry-over from other donors' samples. The CDR3 runs from the conserved cysteine through the conserved F or W. Fields, in order: D gene, J gene, V gene, clone size, CDR3 protein, CDR3 DNA. A D gene is named only where the DNA matches it firmly. Only some rows state a clone size, as once, few, many or a class for expanded clones.

d_call: NA; j_call: TRBJ2-2; v_call: TRBV11-2; clone_size: medium-sized; cdr3_aa: CASSQLTGNTGELFF; cdr3_nt: TGTGCCAGCAGTCAATTGACAGGAAACACCGGGGAGCTGTTTTTT
d_call: NA; j_call: TRBJ1-6; v_call: TRBV7-9; clone_size: many; cdr3_aa: CASSQDGISTPLHF; cdr3_nt: TGTGCCAGCAGCCAGGACGGTATTTCTACACCCCTCCACTTT
d_call: NA; j_call: TRBJ1-1; v_call: TRBV3-1; clone_size: NA; cdr3_aa: CASSQHSGVAFF; cdr3_nt: TGTGCCAGCAGCCAACACTCCGGCGTAGCTTTCTTT
d_call: NA; j_call: TRBJ1-1; v_call: TRBV7-9; clone_size: many; cdr3_aa: CASSFSTEAFF; cdr3_nt: TGTGCCAGCAGCTTCAGCACTGAAGCTTTCTTT
d_call: NA; j_call: TRBJ2-1; v_call: TRBV7-2; clone_size: many; cdr3_aa: CASSSGRPYNEQFF; cdr3_nt: TGTGCCAGCAGCTCGGGGCGCCCTTACAATGAGCAGTTCTTC
d_call: NA; j_call: TRBJ1-6; v_call: TRBV25-1; clone_size: few; cdr3_aa: CASSESGRENSPLHF; cdr3_nt: TGTGCCAGCAGTGAATCTGGCAGGGAGAATTCACCCCTCCACTTT
d_call: NA; j_call: TRBJ2-3; v_call: TRBV20-1; clone_size: few; cdr3_aa: CSATADGDPRVDTQYF; cdr3_nt: TGCAGTGCTACGGCGGATGGGGACCCGCGAGTAGATACGCAGTATTTT
d_call: NA; j_call: TRBJ2-1; v_call: TRBV7-8; clone_size: many; cdr3_aa: CASRVEWGQVFF; cdr3_nt: TGTGCCAGCAGAGTCGAGTGGGGCCAGGTGTTCTTC
d_call: NA; j_call: TRBJ2-1; v_call: TRBV7-3; clone_size: many; cdr3_aa: CASSLTGGRHEQFF; cdr3_nt: TGTGCCAGCAGCTTAACGGGGGGCCGACATGAGCAGTTCTTC
d_call: NA; j_call: TRBJ1-1; v_call: TRBV2; clone_size: many; cdr3_aa: CASSGGTEAFF; cdr3_nt: TGTGCCAGCAGTGGGGGCACTGAAGCTTTCTTT
d_call: TRBD2; j_call: TRBJ2-5; v_call: TRBV2; clone_size: NA; cdr3_aa: CASSEARAGGQETQYF; cdr3_nt: TGTGCCAGCAGTGAAGCGCGGGCGGGGGGCCAAGAGACCCAGTACTTC
d_call: NA; j_call: TRBJ1-1; v_call: TRBV2; clone_size: many; cdr3_aa: CASSGLGANTEAFF; cdr3_nt: TGTGCCAGCAGCGGCTTGGGGGCAAACACTGAAGCTTTCTTT
d_call: NA; j_call: TRBJ2-2; v_call: TRBV7-2; clone_size: many; cdr3_aa: CASSLSAVTGELFF; cdr3_nt: TGTGCCAGCAGCTTATCGGCCGTCACCGGGGAGCTGTTTTTT
d_call: TRBD1; j_call: TRBJ1-4; v_call: TRBV6-6; clone_size: many; cdr3_aa: CASSTRHRGAEKLFF; cdr3_nt: TGTGCCAGCAGTACCCGACACAGGGGTGCTGAAAAACTGTTTTTT
d_call: NA; j_call: TRBJ2-3; v_call: TRBV28; clone_size: few; cdr3_aa: CASSLGGADIVTDTQYF; cdr3_nt: TGTGCCAGCAGTTTAGGGGGAGCCGATATAGTCACAGATACGCAGTATTTT
d_call: NA; j_call: TRBJ1-3; v_call: TRBV19; clone_size: NA; cdr3_aa: CASSGTPGNTIYF; cdr3_nt: TGTGCCAGTAGTGGGACTCCTGGAAACACCATATATTTT
d_call: NA; j_call: TRBJ2-7; v_call: TRBV7-9; clone_size: NA; cdr3_aa: CASSPAVSSYEQYF; cdr3_nt: TGTGCCAGCAGCCCAGCGGTCAGCTCCTACGAGCAGTACTTC
d_call: NA; j_call: TRBJ2-3; v_call: TRBV5-6; clone_size: few; cdr3_aa: CASSRDRDTQYF; cdr3_nt: TGTGCCAGCAGCCGAGACAGAGATACGCAGTATTTT
d_call: NA; j_call: TRBJ1-5; v_call: TRBV19; clone_size: NA; cdr3_aa: CASSPLWGSNQPQHF; cdr3_nt: TGTGCCAGTAGCCCCCTCTGGGGAAGCAATCAGCCCCAGCATTTT
d_call: NA; j_call: TRBJ2-5; v_call: TRBV20-1; clone_size: few; cdr3_aa: CSAGLGGRETQYF; cdr3_nt: TGCAGTGCCGGTCTGGGGGGGCGGGAGACCCAGTACTTC
d_call: TRBD2; j_call: TRBJ2-1; v_call: TRBV6-1; clone_size: few; cdr3_aa: CASSYGGRSYNEQFF; cdr3_nt: TGTGCCAGCAGTTACGGCGGGAGGTCCTACAATGAGCAGTTCTTC
d_call: TRBD1; j_call: TRBJ2-7; v_call: TRBV6-1; clone_size: few; cdr3_aa: CASRPDRERGYEQYF; cdr3_nt: TGTGCCAGCAGACCCGACAGGGAAAGGGGCTACGAGCAGTACTTC